This is a list of T cell receptor beta chains from one sample in a study of T cell responses to AZD1222 COVID-19 vaccine. The method was immunoSEQ multiplex PCR; TCRdb's version includes in-frame clones alone and lacks a portion of them. The profile covers about 79,000 clones, with 75% to 85% appearing a single time and about 20% taken by the ten largest. The sample was peripheral blood, taken on day 0 of AZD1222 vaccination. The source of these receptors is an adult in good health. CDR3s include the opening cysteine and the closing phenylalanine or tryptophan. The order of the fields is V gene, clone size, CDR3 length, D gene, J gene, CDR3 DNA, CDR3 protein. The D gene is left open where the match is weak. A clone size is listed for some rows: how often the clone was seen (once, few, many), or a class if it is expanded.

v_call: TRBV7-8; clone_size: .; cdr3_length: 14; d_call: .; j_call: TRBJ2-5; cdr3_nt: TGTGCCAGCAGCCTCCGACTGACACAAGAGACCCAGTACTTC; cdr3_aa: CASSLRLTQETQYF
v_call: TRBV25-1; clone_size: once; cdr3_length: 11; d_call: .; j_call: TRBJ2-5; cdr3_nt: TGTGCCAGCACGGGGTTCGAGACCCAGTACTTC; cdr3_aa: CASTGFETQYF
v_call: TRBV7-2; clone_size: .; cdr3_length: 16; d_call: .; j_call: TRBJ1-1; cdr3_nt: TGTGCCAGCAGCTTCGACCCCGGCCTCATGAACACTGAAGCTTTCTTT; cdr3_aa: CASSFDPGLMNTEAFF
v_call: TRBV21-1; clone_size: .; cdr3_length: 20; d_call: .; j_call: TRBJ1-5; cdr3_nt: TGTGCCAGCAGCAAAGGTAGAGGACAGGAGGCCGGGGGGAGCAATCAGCCCCAGCATTTT; cdr3_aa: CASSKGRGQEAGGSNQPQHF
v_call: TRBV7-9; clone_size: .; cdr3_length: 14; d_call: TRBD1; j_call: TRBJ1-1; cdr3_nt: TGTGCCAGCAGCGGACAGGGGGGTGTCACTGAAGCTTTCTTT; cdr3_aa: CASSGQGGVTEAFF
v_call: TRBV7-2; clone_size: .; cdr3_length: 13; d_call: .; j_call: TRBJ2-1; cdr3_nt: TGTGCCAGCAGCTTCCAGGGAGGCAATGAGCAGTTCTTC; cdr3_aa: CASSFQGGNEQFF
v_call: TRBV5-6; clone_size: .; cdr3_length: 15; d_call: TRBD2; j_call: TRBJ2-5; cdr3_nt: TGTGCCAGCAGCTTAAACCCTAGCGGTCAAGAGACCCAGTACTTC; cdr3_aa: CASSLNPSGQETQYF
v_call: TRBV3-1/TRBV3-2; clone_size: once; cdr3_length: 17; d_call: TRBD2; j_call: TRBJ2-3; cdr3_nt: TGTGCCAGCAGCCAAGGGGGGCCCGGGACTAGCGCGGATACGCAGTATTTT; cdr3_aa: CASSQGGPGTSADTQYF
v_call: TRBV21-1; clone_size: .; cdr3_length: 17; d_call: .; j_call: TRBJ2-7; cdr3_nt: TGTGCCAGCAGCAAAGAGGACAGCTACCTCCTTCCTTACGAGCAGTACTTC; cdr3_aa: CASSKEDSYLLPYEQYF
v_call: TRBV21-1; clone_size: .; cdr3_length: 14; d_call: .; j_call: TRBJ1-4; cdr3_nt: TGTGCCAGCGGGGGGGCACAGGGAATCGTAAAACTGTTTTTT; cdr3_aa: CASGGAQGIVKLFF
v_call: TRBV7-9; clone_size: few; cdr3_length: 15; d_call: TRBD1; j_call: TRBJ1-6; cdr3_nt: TGTGCCAGCAGCCGGGGGGACAGGGGGCATTCACCCCTCCACTTT; cdr3_aa: CASSRGDRGHSPLHF
v_call: TRBV6-5; clone_size: .; cdr3_length: 14; d_call: TRBD1; j_call: TRBJ2-7; cdr3_nt: TGTGCCAGCAAGAAGGGACAGGGGGTCAACGAGCAGTACTTC; cdr3_aa: CASKKGQGVNEQYF
v_call: TRBV19; clone_size: .; cdr3_length: 15; d_call: TRBD1; j_call: TRBJ1-5; cdr3_nt: TGTGCCTCGAAAGCCCCGGGACAGGGATATCAGCCCCAGCATTTT; cdr3_aa: CASKAPGQGYQPQHF
v_call: TRBV5-1; clone_size: .; cdr3_length: 14; d_call: .; j_call: TRBJ2-1; cdr3_nt: TGCGCCAGCAGCTTGGTCCACTCCTACAATGAGCAGTTCTTC; cdr3_aa: CASSLVHSYNEQFF
v_call: TRBV28; clone_size: .; cdr3_length: 16; d_call: .; j_call: TRBJ1-1; cdr3_nt: TGTGCCAGCAGTTTATGGCAGGGAAGTAGGAACACTGAAGCTTTCTTT; cdr3_aa: CASSLWQGSRNTEAFF
v_call: TRBV4-1; clone_size: once; cdr3_length: 15; d_call: TRBD1; j_call: TRBJ2-7; cdr3_nt: TGCGCCAGCAGCCAAGCTCCGGGACAGCTCTACGAGCAGTACTTC; cdr3_aa: CASSQAPGQLYEQYF
v_call: TRBV5-5; clone_size: many; cdr3_length: 13; d_call: TRBD1; j_call: TRBJ2-7; cdr3_nt: TGTGCCAGCAGCTTGCAGGGGGCCTACGAGCAGTACTTC; cdr3_aa: CASSLQGAYEQYF
v_call: TRBV5-4; clone_size: .; cdr3_length: 18; d_call: .; j_call: TRBJ1-4; cdr3_nt: TGTGCCAGCAGCGCGTTGCGATCAGGGGCCTCAACTAATGAAAAACTGTTTTTT; cdr3_aa: CASSALRSGASTNEKLFF
v_call: TRBV20-1; clone_size: few; cdr3_length: 15; d_call: .; j_call: TRBJ1-1; cdr3_nt: TGCAGTGCTAGTCGCCCCGGATCGGTGAACACTGAAGCTTTCTTT; cdr3_aa: CSASRPGSVNTEAFF
v_call: TRBV19; clone_size: .; cdr3_length: 17; d_call: TRBD1; j_call: TRBJ2-2; cdr3_nt: TGTGCCAGTAGTCTCGGGGACAGGGGAGTGAACACCGGGGAGCTGTTTTTT; cdr3_aa: CASSLGDRGVNTGELFF